This T cell receptor beta chain comes out of a study of cytomegalovirus exposure and HLA in healthy donors. Across the whole study: In a later analysis, the approximately 110 validation repertoires were reported to have used the same platform as the approximately 690 first-cohort repertoires.

Separate from the roughly 700-subject first cohort was the approximately 110-subject validation cohort, to which the donors belonged. In the case of this clone: Its antigen remains unidentified.

The table came from immunoSEQ multiplex PCR; TCRdb's copy has only in-frame clones and leaves some out. The table has some 110,000 clones, more than 75% seen once. Overall study findings and caveats: Roughly 170 TCR beta chains were listed as cytomegalovirus-associated. Published work reported that the classifier diagnosed cytomegalovirus status with high specificity and sensitivity.

The sequence was obtained from a man younger than 30 in good health and CMV-seronegative. The specimen was PBMCs.

CDR3 amino acids: CASSQAEANTEAFF. In DNA, the CDR3 is TGCGCCAGCAGCCAAGCTGAGGCCAACACTGAAGCTTTCTTT. The J gene is TRBJ1-1, the V gene TRBV4-1; D is ambiguous. The CDR3 spans 14 residues. V lost 1 base, J lost 2 bases, and 8 bases lay in between. The germline CDR1 and CDR2 sequences are MGHRA and YSYEKL.